This T cell receptor (beta chain) was documented in a study of blood T cell repertoires in COVID-19. Study background: Donors in the United States, Italy and Spain gave samples during acute or convalescent COVID-19. Sample material is recorded as cDNA or gDNA derived from T cells, B-cell-depleted T cells, or PBMCs.

Original handling: Amplification with reference gene primers provided the estimates of nucleated cell counts. Profiling relied on immunoSEQ multiplex PCR, and the TCRdb table lists in-frame clones only, not all of them. V, J and clone size derive from that table, while D and trimming were established from the DNA sequence. The sample lists about 170,000 clones; 86% were seen once. V was pared by 6 bases and J by 4 bases, with 8 bases between. CDR1 is MDHEN and CDR2 is SYDVKM in the germline V gene. CDR3 size: 12 residues. This TCR was recovered from a man aged 70 or older with acute or convalescent COVID-19. The rearrangement uses TRBV28 and TRBJ2-3; D call uncertain. The specimen was peripheral blood. CDR3 nucleotides: TGTGCCAGCAGACTTATCTCAGATACGCAGTATTTT. This sequence encodes CASRLISDTQYF. The whole variable domain, remainder taken from reference TRBV28 and TRBJ2-3, is DVKVTQSSRYLVKRTGEKVFLECVQDMDHENMFWYRQDPGLGLRLIYFSYDVKMKEKGDIPEGYSVSREKKERFSLILESASTNQTSMYLCASRLISDTQYFGPGTRLTVL.